Listed here is a single TCR beta chain. The CDR3 totals 13 residues. The germline V gene encodes CDR1 SGHDN and CDR2 FVKESK. The trim removed 3 bases at V and 11 bases at J, leaving 2 bases unmatched. The data stem from a study of blood T cell repertoires in COVID-19. About the research overall: Sample material is recorded as cDNA or gDNA derived from T cells, B-cell-depleted T cells, or PBMCs.

In the source study's methods: Reference gene primer amplification gave estimated nucleated cell counts. Generated by immunoSEQ multiplex PCR, the TCRdb table keeps only in-frame clones and is missing some. The DNA gave D and trimming, while V, J and clone size come from that table. The profile shows over 150,000 clones, around 84% of them singletons. The specimen was peripheral blood. This TCR was sampled from a middle-aged man with active or convalescent COVID-19. The chain recombines TRBV14 with TRBJ1-6, with 9 bases aligning to TRBD1. This CDR3 is CASSQGQGAPLHF. In nucleotides, the CDR3 is TGTGCCAGCAGCCAGGGACAGGGAGCACCCCTCCACTTT.